This T cell receptor beta chain is from a study of control samples from healthy donors and cancer patients (TCRdb year 2020). Details on this clone: The clone's antigen remains unknown.

The CDR3 starts with the cysteine, ends with the phenylalanine, and has 13 residues. CDR3 DNA only is kept here, 39 bases in frame from base 1. From a lookup of the germline V gene, CDR1 and CDR2 are SNHLY and FYNNEI. V lost 5 bases and J lost 6 bases; the stretch between them is 11 bases long. To prepare the library, the immunoSEQ multiplex PCR assay was applied. TCRdb holds this immuneACCESS table with in-frame rearrangements only. Some clones are missing; in checked studies, unresolved V genes explain under half, and the rest has no known cause. This sample's listing comprises approximately 190,000 clones. The ten top clones hold 2% to 2.5% of the sample.

The V gene is TRBV2 and the J gene is TRBJ1-5, with TRBD1 perhaps the D gene, on 5 matching bases. What was sequenced was blood. The origin of this receptor is a young woman in good health. The CDR3 protein sequence reads: CASSIQGGQPQHF. The sequenced DNA: TGTGCCAGCAGTATTCAGGGAGGTCAGCCCCAGCATTTT.